These 14 T cell receptor beta chains share one sample of origin, sequenced in a study of T cell responses to AZD1222 COVID-19 vaccine. Some clones are missing from TCRdb's copy, which holds only in-frame ones; the method was immunoSEQ multiplex PCR. Of tens of thousands of clones in the sample, about nine tenths were seen once. This sample comprised peripheral blood, obtained on day 0 of MenACWY control vaccination. The receptors here all came from an adult in good health.

The CDR3 protein is CASRYVGTNTEAFF. In nucleotides, the CDR3 is TGTGCCAGCAGGTACGTCGGGACAAACACTGAAGCTTTCTTT. The V gene is TRBV27, the J gene TRBJ1-1, with D possibly being TRBD1 (6 bases). The CDR3 covers 14 residues. Germline loops: CDR1 MNHEY, CDR2 SMNVEV (reference sequence). V lost 6 bases, J lost 2 bases, and 13 bases lay in between.

V usage is TRBV5-6 and J usage is TRBJ2-7, with D uncertain. The germline V gene has CDR1 SGHDT and CDR2 YYEEEE. The germline V and J ends were trimmed by 5 bases and 2 bases, with 8 bases remaining between them. The CDR3 consists of 12 residues. CDR3 protein: CASRGIPYEQYF. The CDR3 nucleotides are TGTGCCAGCAGAGGGATACCCTACGAGCAGTACTTC. The full variable domain, in which reference TRBV5-6 and TRBJ2-7 provide the parts outside the CDR3, is DAGVTQSPTHLIKTRGQQVTLRCSPKSGHDTVSWYQQALGQGPQFIFQYYEEEERQRGNFPDRFSGHQFPNYSSELNVNALLLGDSALYLCASRGIPYEQYFGPGTRLTVT.

The chain links TRBV7-9 to TRBJ2-7; no reliable D call. V gave up 0 bases and J gave up 4 bases, with 4 bases separating them. CDR3 length equals 12 residues. Germline CDR1 reads SEHNR; CDR2 reads FQNEAQ (reference sequence). The CDR3 DNA reads as TGTGCCAGCAGCTTAGCCTTATACGAGCAGTACTTC. Residues: CASSLALYEQYF.

This clone was recorded once. The rearrangement joins TRBV7-9 to TRBJ2-1, with D unresolved. The CDR3 runs to 12 residues. Germline CDR1 SEHNR, CDR2 FQNEAQ (reference sequence). V gave up 7 bases and J gave up 7 bases, with 11 bases separating them. CDR3 sequence reads: CASTPTDNEQFF. CDR3 sequence (DNA): TGTGCCAGCACTCCCACGGATAATGAGCAGTTCTTC.

This clone was seen just once. The chain combines TRBV9 with TRBJ2-1; no firm D call. CDR3 length: 13 residues. V was clipped by 4 bases and J by 8 bases, with 13 bases between them. Germline CDR1 is SGDLS and CDR2 is YYNGEE. This chain's CDR3 is CASSPSSRDEQFF. CDR3 DNA: TGTGCCAGCAGCCCCTCCAGCCGGGATGAGCAGTTCTTC.

The chain is built from TRBV2 and TRBJ1-6; 10 bases line up with TRBD1. This CDR3 has 14 amino acids. V lost 6 bases to trimming and J lost 9 bases; unmatched junction nucleotides: 5. Germline V gene lookup returns CDR1 SNHLY and CDR2 FYNNEI. CDR3 bases: TGTGCCAGCAGGAGGGACAGGGGCGGTTCACCCCTCCACTTT. It translates to CASRRDRGGSPLHF.

CDR3 in amino acids: CAWSVLRDLSNQPQHF. The DNA of the CDR3 is TGTGCCTGGAGTGTACTTCGGGACCTTAGCAATCAGCCCCAGCATTTT. The rearrangement uses TRBV30 and TRBJ1-5; perhaps TRBD1 as D (5 bases). The germline V gene encodes CDR1 GTSNPN and CDR2 SVGIG (reference sequence). The ends were cut back, 0 bases at V and 0 bases at J, with 12 bases in the middle. This CDR3 is built from 16 residues.

The chain recombines TRBV5-1 with TRBJ2-1; 11 bases are a match to TRBD2. The ends lost 1 base at V and 10 bases at J; junction bases unmatched: 4. Germline V gives CDR1 SGHRS, CDR2 YFSETQ. The CDR3 spans 14 residues. The CDR3 loop reads CASSLSLAGDEQFF. The CDR3 DNA reads as TGCGCCAGCAGCTTGTCACTAGCGGGAGACGAGCAGTTCTTC.

This chain connects TRBV19 to TRBJ1-2, with a tentative D call TRBD1 (5 bases). With 0 bases removed from V and 6 bases from J, the gap between germline ends came to 17 bases. Germline loops: CDR1 LNHDA, CDR2 SQIVND (reference sequence). The CDR3 length is 16 residues. The CDR3 here is CASSIEVQDTVNGYTF. CDR3 coding DNA: TGTGCCAGTAGTATAGAGGTTCAGGACACGGTCAATGGCTACACCTTC.

V is TRBV12-3 or TRBV12-4 and J is TRBJ2-7, with no clear D. The CDR3 extends over 11 amino acids. V was cut by 4 bases and J by 5 bases, with 6 bases left in between. The CDR3 DNA sequence: TGTGCCAGCAGTTCCTTACACGAGCAGTACTTC. It specifies CASSSLHEQYF.

In this sample, this clone turned up a few times. The genes are TRBV7-9 and TRBJ1-2; no definite D call. V shed 6 bases and J shed 8 bases, with 13 bases lying between them. CDR3 length equals 12 residues. The germline V gene has CDR1 SEHNR and CDR2 FQNEAQ (reference sequence). Here the CDR3 DNA reads TGTGCCAGCAGTACGGGATCCGGGGGCTACACCTTC. As protein: CASSTGSGGYTF.

The CDR3 DNA sequence: TGTGCCAGCAGCTTAGATTCCGCAGGGGGCAGAGGCTACACCTTC. It codes for CASSLDSAGGRGYTF. The chain carries TRBV11-2 and TRBJ1-2, with TRBD1 matching over 8 bases. Trimming removed 0 bases from V and 8 bases from J; junction bases left unmatched: 8. This CDR3 spans 15 amino acids. Germline assignment: CDR1 SGHAT and CDR2 FQNNGV.

The chain uses TRBV29-1 and TRBJ1-4; possible D gene TRBD1, 5 bases. The ends were cut back, 6 bases at V and 2 bases at J, with 10 bases in the middle. Germline CDR1 is SQVTM and CDR2 is ANQGSEA. The CDR3 spans 13 residues. The DNA of the CDR3 is TGCAGCGTCTCAGGGACGACTAATGAAAAACTGTTTTTT. Its translation is CSVSGTTNEKLFF.

The CDR3 reads CASSLADFTDTQYF. CDR3 coding DNA: TGTGCCAGCAGCTTAGCCGACTTCACAGATACGCAGTATTTT. V usage is TRBV7-9 and J usage is TRBJ2-3; D gene uncertain. Trimming removed 0 bases from V and 2 bases from J, with 6 bases in between. Per germline, CDR1 SEHNR and CDR2 FQNEAQ (reference sequence). CDR3 length: 14 amino acids.